This record covers a single TCR beta chain. Its specificity is not known. The sample comes from a study of CXCR3-negative and CXCR3-positive naive CD8 T cells. For the study at large: The dataset comprises about 150 million TRB reads in total, with about 1.5 +/- 0.3 million reads per library.

A CD45RO-CCR7+CD27+CD95- profile was what naive CD8+ T cells displayed. UMI labels and 5' RACE were used to prepare the TRB cDNA libraries. TCRdb re-called the 5' RACE reads and catalogs CDR3 proteins one per entry, DNA excluded. The sample features 90,000 to 100,000 distinct CDR3 sequences, with around 1.7% in its top ten. Study-wide findings and caveats: CXCR3-positive naive cells had more hydrophobic TRB CDR3s than CXCR3-negative naive cells. Naive CXCR3-negative cells resembled naive CXCR3-positive cells in TRBV-TRBJ usage; memory cells differed.

Germline-derived CDR1 and CDR2 are SGHTA and FQGNSA. This CDR3 region has 12 residues. Sequencing input: naive CXCR3- CD8+ T cells from blood. Subset denoted: CD45RO-CCR7+CD27+CD95- naive CD8+ T cells lacking CXCR3 (TNR3-). This receptor was taken from a human donor in good health. Some clones in this sample may be carry-over from other donors' samples. The chain couples TRBV7-2 to TRBJ2-7; TCRdb outputs TRBD1, but without DNA this stays unchecked. The CDR3 protein is CASSPEQDEQYF.